The 17 T cell receptor beta chains listed next were all sequenced from one sample in a study of blood T cell repertoires in COVID-19. Assay: immunoSEQ multiplex PCR; the TCRdb copy retains only in-frame clones and omits some. The table includes about 160,000 clones, less than 85% detected once. Sample: peripheral blood. The origin of the receptors is a woman older than 75 with active or convalescent COVID-19.

This clone has just one count. The V gene is TRBV6-5, the J gene TRBJ1-4; D remains unclear. The CDR3 spans 12 residues. The V gene lost 2 bases and the J gene lost 11 bases, with 9 bases spanning the gap. Per the germline V gene, CDR1 is MNHEY and CDR2 is SVGAGI. The DNA for the CDR3 is TGTGCCAGCAGTTACGCGGGAGGGAAACTGTTTTTT. Translated, it gives CASSYAGGKLFF.

The CDR3 sequence: CASSSSGTGELFF. CDR3 nucleotides: TGTGCCAGCAGCTCTAGCGGGACCGGGGAGCTGTTTTTT. The chain has TRBV5-4 and TRBJ2-2; 8 nucleotides agree with TRBD2. Unmatched junction bases numbered 0, after V lost 3 bases and J lost 5 bases. CDR3 length: 13 residues. From germline, CDR1 is SGHNT and CDR2 YYREEE (reference sequence).

The V call is TRBV4-1, the J call TRBJ2-7; possibly TRBD1 for D (6 bases). V was pared by 4 bases and J by 6 bases, with 19 bases between. CDR3 length: 15 amino acids. CDR1 is MGHRA and CDR2 is YSYEKL in the germline V gene. The CDR3 DNA reads as TGCGCCAGCAGCCCAAGGGGCCAGGGGCCCGGCGAGCAGTACTTC. Its protein product is CASSPRGQGPGEQYF.

The rearrangement uses TRBV18 and TRBJ1-5; 8 positions agree with TRBD1. V lost 4 bases and J lost 6; bases outside the gene matches: 8. CDR1 and CDR2 from the germline V gene are KGHSH and LQKENI. This CDR3 is built from 15 residues. The DNA of the CDR3 is TGTGCCAGCTCACGGGACAGGACGAGGGTTCAGCCCCAGCATTTT. Translating it yields CASSRDRTRVQPQHF.

The CDR3 sequence: CASSPTSNGGRTEAFF. In nucleotides, the CDR3 is TGTGCCAGCTCACCGACATCGAACGGGGGTCGAACTGAAGCTTTCTTT. The genes are TRBV18 and TRBJ1-1; weak D call: TRBD1 (5 bases). Per germline, CDR1 KGHSH and CDR2 LQKENI. The CDR3 length is 16 residues. Trimming cost V 3 bases and J 5 bases, with 19 bases left between them. Full variable domain (remainder filled in from reference TRBV18 and TRBJ1-1): NAGVMQNPRHLVRRRGQEARLRCSPMKGHSHVYWYRQLPEEGLKFMVYLQKENIIDESGMPKERFSAEFPKEGPSILRIQQVVRGDSAAYFCASSPTSNGGRTEAFFGQGTRLTVV.

CDR3 nucleotides: TGTGCCAGCAGTTTATGGGGAGAGAACACTGAAGCTTTCTTT. Amino acids: CASSLWGENTEAFF. This chain uses TRBV28 with TRBJ1-1; D not certain. V gave up 0 bases and J gave up 1 base, with 6 bases separating them. The CDR3 spans 14 residues. The germline V gene encodes CDR1 MDHEN and CDR2 SYDVKM.

The CDR3 loop reads CASTAGVMGEKLFF. CDR3 in DNA: TGTGCCAGCACCGCGGGGGTGATGGGGGAAAAACTGTTTTTT. V gene TRBV25-1 combines with J gene TRBJ1-4, with D tentatively TRBD1 (5 bases). CDR1 and CDR2 (germline): MGHDK, SYGVNS. This CDR3 comprises 14 residues. Trimming took 7 bases from V and 8 from J, leaving 17 bases between them.

CDR3 sequence (DNA): TGTGCTAGTGGTTTGCCCCCAGACAGGGTGGGTCAGTTCTTC. Translating it yields CASGLPPDRVGQFF. The chain uses TRBV12-5 and TRBJ2-1; 7 positions match TRBD1. CDR1 is LGHNT, CDR2 FRNRAP, per germline. Trimming removed 2 bases from V and 13 bases from J; junction bases left unmatched: 11. CDR3 length equals 14 residues.

The J gene is TRBJ1-4, the V gene TRBV19, with a tentative D call TRBD1 (5 bases). V lost 3 bases and J lost 8, with 16 bases in between. Germline CDR1 LNHDA, CDR2 SQIVND (reference sequence). The CDR3 length is 15 residues. The DNA for the CDR3 is TGTGCCAGTAGTATCGGGGGGTCTTTCGCGGAAAAACTGTTTTTT. Protein product: CASSIGGSFAEKLFF.

This clone was seen once. The chain recombines TRBV2 with TRBJ1-2, with 8 bases aligning to TRBD1. The germline V gene has CDR1 SNHLY and CDR2 FYNNEI. V lost 2 bases and J lost 0; bases outside the gene matches: 14. The CDR3 totals 19 residues. CDR3 region: CASSEFRRDRSRPNYGYTF. The CDR3 region has the DNA TGTGCCAGCAGTGAATTCCGGCGGGACAGGTCTCGACCTAACTATGGCTACACCTTC.

The chain couples TRBV7-8 to TRBJ2-1; D is unresolved. CDR3 length equals 13 residues. In germline, CDR1 is SGHVS, CDR2 FQNEAQ. The V and J ends lost 0 bases and 7 bases respectively, with 7 bases between them. The CDR3 reads CASSLASGNEQFF. CDR3 nucleotides: TGTGCCAGCAGCTTAGCGTCGGGTAATGAGCAGTTCTTC. The variable domain in full, with the rest retrieved from reference TRBV7-8 and TRBJ2-1, is GAGVSQSPRYKVAKRGQDVALRCDPISGHVSLFWYQQALGQGPEFLTYFQNEAQLDKSGLPSDRFFAERPEGSVSTLKIQRTQQEDSAVYLCASSLASGNEQFFGPGTRLTVL.

V is TRBV3-1 (or the pseudogene TRBV3-2) and J is TRBJ1-2, with D possibly matching TRBD1 (5 bases). CDR1 is LGHDT, CDR2 YNNKEL, per germline (reference sequence). The CDR3 contains 13 residues. V was trimmed by 8 bases and J by 4 bases, leaving 14 bases between them. The CDR3 coding sequence is TGTGCCAGCTCGGGTGGGCAGGGCTATGGCTACACCTTC. Encoded protein: CASSGGQGYGYTF.

The chain is built from TRBV5-1 and TRBJ2-1; 7 bases map to TRBD1. The CDR3 contains 15 residues. In germline, CDR1 is SGHRS, CDR2 YFSETQ. J was trimmed by 6 bases and V by 1 base; bases with no gene match: 7. CDR3 nucleotides: TGCGCCAGCAGCTTGTTAAGACAGGGCCCCAATGAGCAGTTCTTC. Translating it yields CASSLLRQGPNEQFF.

Comment on this clone: The sample has other DNA sequences that encode this CDR3 too. The gene calls are TRBV11-2 and TRBJ2-1, with TRBD2 matching over 12 bases. The germline CDR1 and CDR2 sequences are SGHAT and FQNNGV. J gave up 4 bases and V 1 base, and 2 bases lay outside the gene matches. The CDR3 has 16 amino acids. The CDR3 sequence: CASSLVLAGGYNEQFF. The CDR3 DNA follows: TGTGCCAGCAGCTTAGTTCTAGCGGGAGGGTACAATGAGCAGTTCTTC.

About this clone: Other DNA sequences in the sample encode the same CDR3. V is TRBV6-5 and J is TRBJ1-6; D not resolved. The CDR3 is 13 residues long. Trimming took 9 bases from V and 3 from J, leaving 9 bases between them. CDR1 and CDR2 (germline): MNHEY, SVGAGI. The CDR3 reads CASRRSYNSPLHF. The CDR3 DNA reads TGTGCCAGTCGACGGAGCTATAATTCACCCCTCCACTTT.

The chain has TRBV6-6 and TRBJ2-1, with D possibly being TRBD2 (6 bases). Germline CDR1 is MNHNY and CDR2 is SVGAGI (reference sequence). The CDR3 consists of 12 residues. V was cut by 2 bases and J by 9 bases, with 8 bases left in between. In nucleotides, the CDR3 is TGTGCCAGCAGTTACAGGGGAGGTGAGCAGTTCTTC. Amino acids: CASSYRGGEQFF.

The genes are TRBV7-6 and TRBJ1-6; TRBD1 matches at 9 bases. CDR1 and CDR2 from the germline V gene are SGHVS and FNYEAQ. The CDR3 totals 20 residues. V trimming: 4 bases; J trimming: 0 bases; junction bases outside the gene matches: 13. CDR3 DNA: TGTGCCAGCAGCTCGAACAGGGGGCGCGGGGGGAGCTCCTATAATTCACCCCTCCACTTT. This sequence encodes CASSSNRGRGGSSYNSPLHF.